This T cell receptor (beta chain) is drawn from a study of blood T cells in healthy people across ages (dated by TCRdb to 2014 to 2015). Context from the whole study: In model experiments, template switching captured about one uniquely barcoded TCR beta cDNA molecule for every two T cells. The study measured age-related changes in TCR beta repertoire diversity using deep sequencing normalized with unique cDNA molecular identifiers. Four age groups were formed from the donors: young (average approximately 15 years), middle-aged (around 40), aged (62) and long-lived (roughly 88). Donors of different ages were randomly distributed across sequencing lanes to avoid experimental bias. Two additional independent replicas of 1 million unique cDNA reads from the same blood draw were analyzed for two donors (one aged 18 to 30 and one aged 80 or older).

This clonotype turned up a few times. The antigen it recognizes is unknown. Base qualities are not provided; no much larger clone lies one nucleotide away. Broad study findings and their caveats: Compared with the aged group, the long-lived group had more naive CD4+ T cells, fewer expanded clones and increased TCR diversity, suggesting age selection. Because the CMV infection status of the donors was unknown, age-related changes in expanded clonotypes may potentially have been confounded. Estimates of total diversity from one million sequenced T cells were regarded as lower bounds and underestimates. Conclusive comparison of naive and antigen-experienced compartments was prevented by the profiling of bulk unsorted PBMCs. As age increased, observed TCR beta diversity per million T cells dropped in a roughly linear way, and a significant reduction was already evident by age about 36. There was a strong correlation between observed TCR beta diversity and the percentage of naive T cells measured by flow cytometry.

The donors were 40 or so Caucasian individuals from Russia, aged roughly 6 to 100 years, who were systemically healthy. Each donor gave about 9.7 milliliters of peripheral blood, drawn into EDTA-treated Vacutainer tubes. Ficoll-Paque density-gradient centrifugation was used to isolate PBMCs, with at least 7 million per sample. Total RNA, at least 6 micrograms per sample, was extracted from PBMCs with Trizol reagent. For every donor, flow cytometry on a PBMC aliquot measured the percentage of naive CD45RAhigh/CD27high T cells. Libraries were built with 5' RACE. Sequencing used an Illumina HiSeq 2500. A second PCR of roughly 7 to 12 cycles was run with a J-beta primer mix and a sample-barcoded 5' primer. A template-switch 5' adaptor carrying 12 random nucleotides introduced a unique molecular identifier onto each TCR beta cDNA molecule. Each sample yielded at least 2.5 million CDR3-containing paired-end reads. First-strand cDNA synthesis was performed from all RNA using the Mint cDNA synthesis kit, with priming by a TRBC-specific oligonucleotide. Following uracil-DNA glycosylase treatment, all cDNA underwent a first 18-cycle PCR with the universal primers M1SS and BC2_uni_R. The original pipeline was this. Normalization of each sample was performed by random selection of 1 million high-quality reads, each carrying a distinct molecular identifier. Instead of being binned into consensus sequences, reads with shared molecular identifiers were discarded. MiTCR, run with a Q25 quality threshold and the strictest error-elimination algorithm, handled CDR3 identification, clonotype clustering and error correction. Lower-bound total TCR beta diversity was estimated with a nonparametric unseen species model using Euler transformation. TCRdb ran its own pipeline on the public reads, namely fastp trimming at Q25 and MiXCR clone calling, and kept in-frame beta chains. Rows are combined by CDR3 protein, so each entry shows the most common genes and DNA. It is TCRdb's table, rather than the study itself, that gives the V and J calls and clone size. This sample has 1.5 million to 2 million distinct CDR3 sequences in its table, and about 30% of those were observed once. The top ten hold 6.5% to 8.5% of the sample.

Reading the germline V gene gives CDR1 SGHRS and CDR2 YFSETQ. The CDR3 holds 17 amino acids from the cysteine to the phenylalanine. Only the CDR3 DNA stays, 51 bases, in frame from base 1. Trimming removed 0 bases from V and 2 bases from J; the gene matches leave 9 bases unexplained. Recombination connected TRBV5-1 to TRBJ2-5, and 8 junctional nucleotides match TRBD2. This receptor was obtained from a woman between 25 and 40 years old in good health. Sequencing input: blood. The base sequence is TGCGCCAGCAGCTTGGGGGCCCTAGCGGGCATTCAAGAGACCCAGTACTTC. The encoded protein is CASSLGALAGIQETQYF.